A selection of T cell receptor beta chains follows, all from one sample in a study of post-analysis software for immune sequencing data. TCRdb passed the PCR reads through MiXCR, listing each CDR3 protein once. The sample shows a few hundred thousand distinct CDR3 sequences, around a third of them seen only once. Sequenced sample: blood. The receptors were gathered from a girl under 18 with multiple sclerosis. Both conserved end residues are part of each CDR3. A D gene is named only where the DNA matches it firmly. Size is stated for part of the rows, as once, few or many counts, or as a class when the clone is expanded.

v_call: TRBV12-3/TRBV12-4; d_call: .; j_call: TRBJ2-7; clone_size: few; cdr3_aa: CATAYYNDEQYF; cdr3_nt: TGTGCCACCGCGTATTACAACGACGAGCAGTACTTC
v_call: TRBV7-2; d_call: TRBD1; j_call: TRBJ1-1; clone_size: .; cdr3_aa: CASSSRADRAQAFF; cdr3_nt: TGTGCCAGCAGCTCCCGAGCGGACAGGGCACAAGCTTTCTTT
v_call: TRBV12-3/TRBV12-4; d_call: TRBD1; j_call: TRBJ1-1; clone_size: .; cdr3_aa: CASSPLGRGQGEAFF; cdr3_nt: TGTGCCAGCAGCCCCCTGGGCAGGGGGCAAGGTGAAGCTTTCTTT
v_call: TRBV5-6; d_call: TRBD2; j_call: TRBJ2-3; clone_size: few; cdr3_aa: CASSFSPLAATFTDTQYF; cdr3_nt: TGTGCCAGCAGCTTTTCCCCCCTAGCGGCGACCTTCACAGATACGCAGTATTTT
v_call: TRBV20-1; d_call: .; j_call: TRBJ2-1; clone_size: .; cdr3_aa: CSARAPEGYNEQFF; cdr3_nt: TGCAGTGCTAGAGCGCCGGAGGGGTACAATGAGCAGTTCTTC
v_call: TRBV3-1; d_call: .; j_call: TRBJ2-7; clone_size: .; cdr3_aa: CASSQGGAMDEQYF; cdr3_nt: TGTGCCAGCAGCCAAGGGGGCGCCATGGACGAGCAGTACTTC
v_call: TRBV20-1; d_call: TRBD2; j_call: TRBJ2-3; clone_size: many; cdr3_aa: CSALAGTSGVSDTQYF; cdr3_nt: TGCAGTGCTTTGGCTGGGACTAGCGGGGTATCAGATACGCAGTATTTT
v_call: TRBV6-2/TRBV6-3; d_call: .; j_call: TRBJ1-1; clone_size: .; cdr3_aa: CASSYAWGNTEAFF; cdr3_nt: TGTGCCAGCAGTTACGCCTGGGGGAACACTGAAGCTTTCTTT
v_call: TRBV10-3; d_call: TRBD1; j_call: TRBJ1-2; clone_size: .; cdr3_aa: CASGQEQNYGYTF; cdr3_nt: TGTGCCAGCGGACAGGAACAAAACTATGGCTACACCTTC
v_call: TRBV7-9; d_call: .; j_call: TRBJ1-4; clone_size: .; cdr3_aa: CASSALQSNEKLFF; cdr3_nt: TGTGCCAGCAGCGCCCTGCAGAGTAATGAAAAACTGTTTTTT
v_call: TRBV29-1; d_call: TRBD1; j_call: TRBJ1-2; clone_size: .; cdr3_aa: CSVGPTGQVKNYGYTF; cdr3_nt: TGCAGCGTTGGCCCCACCGGACAGGTCAAAAACTATGGCTACACCTTC
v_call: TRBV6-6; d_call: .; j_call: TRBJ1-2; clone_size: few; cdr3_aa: CASSYSPGSDGYTF; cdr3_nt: TGTGCCAGCAGTTACTCCCCCGGTTCAGATGGCTACACCTTC
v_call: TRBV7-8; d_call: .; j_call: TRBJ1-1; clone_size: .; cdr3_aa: CASSRLRTVKEAFF; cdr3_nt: TGTGCCAGCAGCCGACTCAGGACAGTAAAAGAAGCTTTCTTT
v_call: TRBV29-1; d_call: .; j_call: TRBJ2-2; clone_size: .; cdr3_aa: CSVVSPRNTGELFF; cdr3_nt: TGCAGCGTTGTATCCCCCAGGAACACCGGGGAGCTGTTTTTT
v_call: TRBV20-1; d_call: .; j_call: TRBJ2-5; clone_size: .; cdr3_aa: CSARETENQETQYF; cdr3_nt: TGCAGTGCTAGAGAAACGGAGAACCAAGAGACCCAGTACTTC
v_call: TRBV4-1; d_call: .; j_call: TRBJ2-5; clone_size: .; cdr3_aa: CASSHPIRQETQYF; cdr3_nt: TGCGCCAGCAGCCACCCCATAAGGCAAGAGACCCAGTACTTC
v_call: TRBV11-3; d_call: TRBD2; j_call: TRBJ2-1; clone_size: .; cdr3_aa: CASSRESGLAGYNEQFF; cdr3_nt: TGTGCCAGCAGCCGTGAAAGCGGACTAGCGGGGTACAATGAGCAGTTCTTC
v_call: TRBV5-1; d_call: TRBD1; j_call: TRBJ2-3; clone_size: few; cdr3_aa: CASSNDQGADTQYF; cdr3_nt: TGCGCCAGCAGCAACGACCAGGGGGCGGATACGCAGTATTTT
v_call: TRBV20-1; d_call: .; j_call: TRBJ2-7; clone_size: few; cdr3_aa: CSARAEGSGEQYF; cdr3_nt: TGCAGTGCTAGAGCCGAGGGGAGTGGCGAGCAGTACTTC
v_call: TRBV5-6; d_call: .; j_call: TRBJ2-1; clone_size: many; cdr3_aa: CASSGGHEQFF; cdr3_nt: TGTGCCAGCAGCGGAGGGCATGAGCAGTTCTTC
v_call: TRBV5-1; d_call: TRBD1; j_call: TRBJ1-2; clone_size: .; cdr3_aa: CASSLDRGTQGYTF; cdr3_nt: TGCGCCAGCAGCTTGGACAGGGGCACTCAGGGCTACACCTTC
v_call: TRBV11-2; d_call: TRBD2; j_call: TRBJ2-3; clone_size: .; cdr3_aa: CASSHGTSGSSTDTQYF; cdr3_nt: TGTGCCAGCAGCCATGGGACTAGCGGGTCTAGCACAGATACGCAGTATTTT
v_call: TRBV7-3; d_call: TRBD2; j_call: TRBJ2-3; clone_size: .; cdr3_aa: CASSLITSGGGNTQYF; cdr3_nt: TGTGCCAGCAGCCTTATCACTAGCGGGGGAGGAAATACGCAGTATTTT
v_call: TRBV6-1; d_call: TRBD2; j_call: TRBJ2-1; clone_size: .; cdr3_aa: CASRPPGLAGYNEQFF; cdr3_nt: TGTGCCAGCAGGCCCCCGGGACTAGCGGGGTACAATGAGCAGTTCTTC
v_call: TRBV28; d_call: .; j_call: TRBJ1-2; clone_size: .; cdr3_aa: CASSLLGRDGYTF; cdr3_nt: TGTGCCAGCAGTTTATTGGGACGAGACGGCTACACCTTC
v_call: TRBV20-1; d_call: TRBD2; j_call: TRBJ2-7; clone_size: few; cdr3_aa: CSARDPTSGVGEQYF; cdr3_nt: TGCAGTGCTAGAGATCCCACTAGCGGGGTGGGGGAGCAGTACTTC
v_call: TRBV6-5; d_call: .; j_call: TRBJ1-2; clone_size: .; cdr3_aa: CASITPGGFGYTF; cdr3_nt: TGTGCCAGCATTACGCCCGGGGGGTTTGGCTACACCTTC
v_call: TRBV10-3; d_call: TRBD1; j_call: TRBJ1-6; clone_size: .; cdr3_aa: CAISESDRGRFNSPLHF; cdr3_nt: TGTGCCATCAGTGAGTCAGACAGGGGGCGTTTTAATTCACCCCTCCACTTT
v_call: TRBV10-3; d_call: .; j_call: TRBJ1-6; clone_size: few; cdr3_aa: CAISLARDTDNSPLHF; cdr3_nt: TGTGCCATCAGTCTCGCTCGGGATACTGATAATTCACCCCTCCACTTT
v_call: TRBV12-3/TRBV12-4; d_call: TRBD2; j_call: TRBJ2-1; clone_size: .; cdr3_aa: CASSLTSGVPYNEQFF; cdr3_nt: TGTGCCAGCAGTCTTACTAGCGGGGTACCCTACAATGAGCAGTTCTTC
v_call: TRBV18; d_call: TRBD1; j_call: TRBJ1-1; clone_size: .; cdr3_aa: CASSRDRGGIEAFF; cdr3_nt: TGTGCCAGCTCACGGGACAGGGGTGGTATTGAAGCTTTCTTT
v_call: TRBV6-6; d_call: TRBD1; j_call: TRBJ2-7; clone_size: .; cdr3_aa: CASRVRDRDNYEQYF; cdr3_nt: TGTGCCAGCAGGGTCCGGGACAGGGACAACTACGAGCAGTACTTC
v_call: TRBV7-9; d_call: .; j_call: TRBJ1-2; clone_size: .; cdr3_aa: CASSPQGYGYTF; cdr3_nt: TGTGCCAGCAGCCCGCAGGGTTATGGCTACACCTTC
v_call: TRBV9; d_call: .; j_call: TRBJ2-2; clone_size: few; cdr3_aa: CASSGSPDMANTGELFF; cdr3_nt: TGTGCCAGCAGCGGAAGCCCTGACATGGCGAACACCGGGGAGCTGTTTTTT
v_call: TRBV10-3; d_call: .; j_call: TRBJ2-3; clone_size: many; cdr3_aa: CAISGGLSLTDTQYF; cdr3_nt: TGTGCCATCAGTGGAGGACTAAGCCTCACAGATACGCAGTATTTT
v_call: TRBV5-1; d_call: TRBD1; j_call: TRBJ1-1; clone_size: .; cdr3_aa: CASSPVSSGGGAFF; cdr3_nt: TGCGCCAGCAGCCCCGTAAGTTCAGGGGGTGGAGCTTTCTTT
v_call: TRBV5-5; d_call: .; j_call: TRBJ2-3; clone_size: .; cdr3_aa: CASSLGARGTQYF; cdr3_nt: TGTGCCAGCAGCTTGGGGGCCCGCGGTACGCAGTATTTT
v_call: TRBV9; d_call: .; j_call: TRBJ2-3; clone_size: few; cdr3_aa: CASSVWSGHGTQYF; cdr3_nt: TGTGCCAGCAGCGTATGGTCGGGCCACGGTACGCAGTATTTT
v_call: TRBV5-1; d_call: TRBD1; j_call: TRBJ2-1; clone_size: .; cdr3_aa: CASSSLQGTYNEQFF; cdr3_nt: TGCGCCAGCAGCTCATTACAGGGGACCTACAATGAGCAGTTCTTC
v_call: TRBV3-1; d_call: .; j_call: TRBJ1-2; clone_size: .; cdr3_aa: CASSQGSGRGYTF; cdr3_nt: TGTGCCAGCAGCCAAGGGTCGGGGAGAGGCTACACCTTC
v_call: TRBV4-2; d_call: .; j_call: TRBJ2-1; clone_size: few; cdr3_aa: CASSQERGIDEQFF; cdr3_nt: TGTGCCAGCAGCCAAGAGCGCGGAATCGATGAGCAGTTCTTC
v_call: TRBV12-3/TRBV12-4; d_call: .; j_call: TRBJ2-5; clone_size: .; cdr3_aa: CASNLERVETQYF; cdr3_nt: TGTGCCAGCAACCTCGAGAGGGTGGAGACCCAGTACTTC